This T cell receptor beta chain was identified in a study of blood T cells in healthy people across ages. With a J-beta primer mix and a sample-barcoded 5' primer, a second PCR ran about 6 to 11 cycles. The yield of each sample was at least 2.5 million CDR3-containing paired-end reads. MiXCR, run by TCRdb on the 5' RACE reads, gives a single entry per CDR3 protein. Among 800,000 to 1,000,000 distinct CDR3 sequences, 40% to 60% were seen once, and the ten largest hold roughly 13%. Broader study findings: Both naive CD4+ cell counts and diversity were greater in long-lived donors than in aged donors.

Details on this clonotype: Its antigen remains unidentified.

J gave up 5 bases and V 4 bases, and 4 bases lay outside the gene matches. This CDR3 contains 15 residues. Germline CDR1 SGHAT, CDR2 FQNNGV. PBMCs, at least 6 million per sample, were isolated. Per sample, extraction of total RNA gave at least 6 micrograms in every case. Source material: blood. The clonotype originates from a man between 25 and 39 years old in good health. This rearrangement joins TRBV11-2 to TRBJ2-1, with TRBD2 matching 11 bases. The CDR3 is CASSSLTSGDNEQFF. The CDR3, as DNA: TGTGCCAGCAGCTCCTTGACTAGCGGGGACAATGAGCAGTTCTTC. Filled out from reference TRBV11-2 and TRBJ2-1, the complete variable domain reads EAGVAQSPRYKIIEKRQSVAFWCNPISGHATLYWYQQILGQGPKLLIQFQNNGVVDDSQLPKDRFSAERLKGVDSTLKIQPAKLEDSAVYLCASSSLTSGDNEQFFGPGTRLTVL.